One sample yielded the 8 T cell receptor beta chains listed below, sequenced in a study of blood T cell repertoires in COVID-19. The table came from immunoSEQ multiplex PCR; TCRdb's copy has only in-frame clones and leaves some out. The repertoire holds about 88,000 clones, 70% to 90% seen once, with about 14% in the top ten. Sample: peripheral blood. These receptors were taken from a woman in her sixties or seventies with acute or convalescent COVID-19.

CDR3 nucleotides: TGCGCCAGCGGGGCGGGGGTGGAGACCCAGTACTTC. Protein product: CASGAGVETQYF. The chain employs TRBV10-2 and TRBJ2-5, with 7 nucleotides matching TRBD2. Germline V gene sequence: CDR1 WSHSY, CDR2 SAAADI. This CDR3 comprises 12 residues. The junction had 5 bases not matched to a gene; V was cut back by 8 bases and J by 5 bases.

This chain connects TRBV6-6 to TRBJ1-4; 7 bases agree with TRBD1. Trimming cost V 5 bases and J 8 bases; bases outside gene matches: 8. Germline CDR1 MNHNY, CDR2 SVGAGI (reference sequence). The CDR3 loop spans 14 amino acids. CDR3 DNA: TGTGCCAGCAGTAACAGGGGAGGAGGGGAAAAACTGTTTTTT. Its translation: CASSNRGGGEKLFF.

CDR3 nucleotide sequence: TGTGCCAGCAGCTCGGGACTAGCGGGAGGGCCCGCCTACAATGAGCAGTTCTTC. This translates into CASSSGLAGGPAYNEQFF. The chain joins TRBV11-2 to TRBJ2-1; 16 bases fit TRBD2. Unmatched junction bases numbered 5, after V lost 4 bases and J lost 2 bases. CDR1 is SGHAT, CDR2 FQNNGV, per germline. CDR3 length: 18 amino acids.

The V and J genes are TRBV30 and TRBJ1-5; D may be TRBD1 (6 bases). CDR1 is GTSNPN and CDR2 is SVGIG in the germline V gene (reference sequence). Trimming cost V 0 bases and J 5 bases, with 11 bases left between them. The CDR3 sequence is 14 residues long. The CDR3 protein is CAWSVGQIDQPQHF. The CDR3 DNA is TGTGCCTGGAGTGTCGGACAGATAGATCAGCCCCAGCATTTT.

This clone occurred once. This sequence joins TRBV19 and TRBJ1-4; tentative D call: TRBD1 (6 bases). The CDR3 totals 15 residues. V was trimmed by 9 bases and J by 7 bases, leaving 21 bases between them. Germline V gene data show CDR1 as LNHDA and CDR2 as SQIVND (reference sequence). CDR3 DNA sequence: TGTGCCAGCGTTGCGGGGGCGGTTCCGGGTGAAAAACTGTTTTTT. Its translation: CASVAGAVPGEKLFF.

The chain employs TRBV10-3 and TRBJ2-3; D is perhaps TRBD1 (6 bases). The CDR3 loop spans 15 amino acids. CDR1 is ENHRY, CDR2 SYGVKD, per germline. The V end lost 7 bases, the J end lost 6 bases, and 20 bases lay between the germline ends. For the CDR3, the DNA is TGTGCCATCACTTCGGGCAGGGACATTTCTGATACGCAGTATTTT. It yields the protein CAITSGRDISDTQYF.

The rearrangement uses TRBV4-1 and TRBJ1-1; a possible D gene is TRBD1 (5 bases). CDR1 MGHRA and CDR2 YSYEKL come from the germline V gene. CDR3 length: 13 residues. Trimming took off 2 bases at V and 1 base at J, with 5 bases between the two ends. The CDR3 protein is CASSQTGNTEAFF. Written as DNA, the CDR3 is TGCGCCAGCAGCCAAACAGGGAACACTGAAGCTTTCTTT.

The V call is TRBV11-3, the J call TRBJ2-2; D is perhaps TRBD2 (5 bases). The CDR3 is 14 amino acids. Germline lookup yields CDR1 SGHNT and CDR2 YENEEA. Trimming shortened V by 5 bases and J by 7 bases, and 14 bases separated the two germline ends. The CDR3 region has the DNA TGTGCCAGCAGCATACCCCGGGATCTCGGGGAGCTGTTTTTT. This encodes CASSIPRDLGELFF.